The next 3 T cell receptor beta chains were all read from a single sample in a study of control samples from healthy donors and cancer patients. Clones were read by immunoSEQ multiplex PCR, and TCRdb kept only the in-frame ones, dropping some. The table lists under 200,000 clones, 93% of them singletons. Sequencing used blood. The receptors were gathered from a woman aged 60 to 75 in good health.

The chain uses TRBV18 and TRBJ1-4, with TRBD1 matching over 10 bases. CDR1 and CDR2 (germline): KGHSH, LQKENI. J lost 7 bases, V lost 2 bases, and 13 bases had no gene match. CDR3 length: 18 residues. The CDR3 loop is CASSPFDLRQGAVEKLFF. DNA for the CDR3: TGTGCCAGCTCACCATTTGATTTGAGACAGGGGGCCGTTGAAAAACTGTTTTTT.

The chain employs TRBV10-3 and TRBJ2-3, with D maybe TRBD2 (6 bases). The germline V gene encodes CDR1 ENHRY and CDR2 SYGVKD. This CDR3 comprises 14 residues. Trimming pared 3 bases from V and 1 base from J, leaving 8 bases between. This CDR3 is CAISEGGGTDTQYF. DNA for the CDR3: TGTGCCATCAGTGAAGGCGGGGGCACAGATACGCAGTATTTT.

This chain uses TRBV30 with TRBJ1-5; the D gene is possibly TRBD1 (5 bases). Germline V CDR1 and CDR2: GTSNPN, SVGIG (reference sequence). Between the trimmed V and J ends, which lost 0 bases and 1 base, there was a span of 7 bases. The CDR3 runs to 14 residues. In nucleotides, the CDR3 is TGTGCCTGGAGTGTTGGGGGAAGCAATCAGCCCCAGCATTTT. The encoded protein is CAWSVGGSNQPQHF.